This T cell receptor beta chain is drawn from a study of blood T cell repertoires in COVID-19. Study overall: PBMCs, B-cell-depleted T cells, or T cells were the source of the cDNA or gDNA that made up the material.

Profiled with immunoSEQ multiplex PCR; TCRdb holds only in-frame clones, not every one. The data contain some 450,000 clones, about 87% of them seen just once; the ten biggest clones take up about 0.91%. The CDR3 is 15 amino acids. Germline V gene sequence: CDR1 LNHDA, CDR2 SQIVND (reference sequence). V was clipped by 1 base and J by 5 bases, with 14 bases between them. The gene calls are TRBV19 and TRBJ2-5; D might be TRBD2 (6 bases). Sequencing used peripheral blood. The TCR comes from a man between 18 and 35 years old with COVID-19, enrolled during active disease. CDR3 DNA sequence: TGTGCCAGTAGTATAGCGACGGGAGAGGGTGAGACCCAGTACTTC. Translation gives CASSIATGEGETQYF.